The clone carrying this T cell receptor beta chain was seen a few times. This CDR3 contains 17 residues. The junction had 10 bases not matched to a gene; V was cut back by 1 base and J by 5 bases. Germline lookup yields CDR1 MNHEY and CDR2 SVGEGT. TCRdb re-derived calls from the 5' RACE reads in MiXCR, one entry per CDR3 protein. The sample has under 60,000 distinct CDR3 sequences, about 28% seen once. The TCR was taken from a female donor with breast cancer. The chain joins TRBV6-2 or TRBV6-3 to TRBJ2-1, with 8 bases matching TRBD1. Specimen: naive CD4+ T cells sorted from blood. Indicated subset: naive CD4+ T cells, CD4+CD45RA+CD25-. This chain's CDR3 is CASSYLWGRGQDNEQFF. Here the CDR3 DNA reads TGTGCCAGCAGTTACTTGTGGGGCAGGGGGCAGGACAATGAGCAGTTCTTC.